Below are 25 T cell receptor beta chains sequenced from a single sample in a study of CXCR3-negative and CXCR3-positive naive CD8 T cells. UMI-labeled 5' RACE yielded the TRB cDNA libraries. TCRdb re-called the 5' RACE reads; every CDR3 protein appears as one record, without DNA. This table lists 50,000 to 65,000 distinct CDR3 sequences. The material sequenced was naive CXCR3- CD8+ T cells from blood. This sample's subset: CD45RO-CCR7+CD27+CD95- naive CD8+ T cells lacking CXCR3 (TNR3-). These receptors all come from a human donor in good health. Some clones in this sample may be carry-over from other donors' samples.

This chain links TRBV10-3 with TRBJ2-1. The CDR3 runs to 12 residues. The germline V gene has CDR1 ENHRY and CDR2 SYGVKD. Here the CDR3 reads CTISEPSREQFF.

The chain is built from TRBV18 and TRBJ2-7; TCRdb gives TRBD1 as the D gene, but with no DNA this cannot be confirmed. CDR1 KGHSH and CDR2 LQKENI come from the germline V gene. CDR3 length: 15 residues. CDR3 region: CASSPRDGGLNEQYF.

V gene TRBV6-6 combines with J gene TRBJ1-1. Germline values: CDR1 MNHNY, CDR2 SVGAGI (reference sequence). The CDR3 covers 16 residues. CDR3 protein: CASSKQRIEGTPEAFF.

The chain carries TRBV29-1 and TRBJ2-2. CDR3 length: 13 residues. Per the germline V gene, CDR1 is SQVTM and CDR2 is ANQGSEA. The chain's CDR3 is CSVEVFNTGELFF.

The V call is TRBV4-3, the J call TRBJ1-5; no DNA is available, so the TRBD1 call from TCRdb remains unchecked. This CDR3 is built from 15 residues. CDR1 LGHNA and CDR2 YSLEER come from the germline V gene. The CDR3: CASSQDRQGNQPQHF.

The V gene is TRBV7-3, the J gene TRBJ2-7; the TRBD1 assignment by TCRdb is unverifiable without DNA. Germline lookup yields CDR1 SGHTA and CDR2 FQGTGA. The length of the CDR3 is 16 residues. CDR3 region: CASSSLAGVSSYEQYF.

The J gene is TRBJ2-1, the V gene TRBV20-1; TCRdb selects TRBD1, and the lack of DNA leaves this call unchecked. CDR1 and CDR2 (germline): DFQATT, SNEGSKA (reference sequence). This CDR3 is 11 amino acids long. The CDR3 sequence: CSDRVYNEQFF.

The V gene is TRBV7-2, the J gene TRBJ1-2; the D gene TCRdb calls, TRBD1, cannot be checked with no DNA. CDR3 length equals 13 residues. Germline CDR1 reads SGHTA; CDR2 reads FQGNSA. The CDR3 sequence is CASSFPGGEGYTF.

The V gene is TRBV4-1, the J gene TRBJ2-7; lacking DNA, the TRBD1 call made by TCRdb goes unchecked. The CDR3 length is 15 residues. Germline CDR1 reads MGHRA; CDR2 reads YSYEKL. The CDR3 region is CASSQVTGGSYEQYF.

The chain recombines TRBV7-2 with TRBJ2-5; the D gene TCRdb calls, TRBD1, cannot be checked with no DNA. CDR3 length equals 15 residues. The germline gives CDR1 SGHTA, CDR2 FQGNSA. The CDR3 region is CASSLVSARGETQYF. The full variable domain, its missing parts supplied by reference TRBV7-2 and TRBJ2-5, is GAGVSQSPSNKVTEKGKDVELRCDPISGHTALYWYRQSLGQGLEFLIYFQGNSAPDKSGLPSDRFSAERTGGSVSTLTIQRTQQEDSAVYLCASSLVSARGETQYFGPGTRLLVL.

The chain has TRBV28 and TRBJ2-3; no DNA is available, so the TRBD1 call from TCRdb remains unchecked. The CDR3 spans 13 residues. CDR1 MDHEN and CDR2 SYDVKM come from the germline V gene. The CDR3 protein is CASTGDSTDTQYF.

The chain is built from TRBV5-1 and TRBJ2-1. Germline lookup yields CDR1 SGHRS and CDR2 YFSETQ. The CDR3 runs 11 residues. The CDR3 protein is CASSGYNERFF.

The chain carries TRBV19 and TRBJ2-7. In germline, CDR1 is LNHDA, CDR2 SQIVND (reference sequence). The CDR3 is 14 residues long. The CDR3 reads CASSIIGSSYEQYF.

The J gene is TRBJ2-7, the V gene TRBV7-9; TCRdb selects TRBD2, and the lack of DNA leaves this call unchecked. In germline, CDR1 is SEHNR, CDR2 FQNEAQ (reference sequence). This CDR3 region has 16 residues. Here the CDR3 reads CASSLERGGTFYEQYF.

V usage is TRBV4-1 and J usage is TRBJ1-2; TCRdb lists TRBD1, though no DNA is available to test this call. CDR3 length: 12 residues. CDR1 is MGHRA and CDR2 is YSYEKL in the germline V gene. This CDR3 reads CASSSMTDGYTF.

V is TRBV12-3 or TRBV12-4 and J is TRBJ2-3. CDR3 length: 14 amino acids. The CDR3 is CASSLGASTDTQYF.

The CDR3 is CATSRPTWAAEGETQYF. The chain carries TRBV15 and TRBJ2-5; TCRdb calls TRBD2, which cannot be checked without DNA. The CDR3 is 17 residues long. Germline CDR1 LNHNV, CDR2 YYDKDF (reference sequence). Variable domain in full (rest from reference TRBV15 and TRBJ2-5): DAMVIQNPRYQVTQFGKPVTLSCSQTLNHNVMYWYQQKSSQAPKLLFHYYDKDFNNEADTPDNFQSRRPNTSFCFLDIRSPGLGDTAMYLCATSRPTWAAEGETQYFGPGTRLLVL.

The CDR3 sequence: CASSYSTAGDEQYF. The gene calls are TRBV6-6 and TRBJ2-7; TCRdb names TRBD1, which stays unverified in the absence of DNA. Germline values: CDR1 MNHNY, CDR2 SVGAGI (reference sequence). This CDR3 has 14 amino acids.

CDR3 residues: CSARDPGDPGANVLTF. J is TRBJ2-6 and V is TRBV20-1; checking the TCRdb D call of TRBD1 is not possible without DNA. The CDR3 spans 16 residues. The germline V gene has CDR1 DFQATT and CDR2 SNEGSKA (reference sequence).

The chain recombines TRBV14 with TRBJ1-1. The CDR3 spans 15 residues. CDR1 and CDR2 (germline): SGHDN, FVKESK. CDR3: CASSQDSYMNTEAFF.

This rearrangement joins TRBV19 to TRBJ2-7; TCRdb's assignment of TRBD2 cannot be checked, as there is no DNA. The CDR3 loop spans 14 amino acids. Germline V gives CDR1 LNHDA, CDR2 SQIVND (reference sequence). The CDR3 reads CASSKIAGVYEQYF.

The chain joins TRBV10-3 to TRBJ2-7. Germline V gene lookup returns CDR1 ENHRY and CDR2 SYGVKD. The CDR3 totals 11 residues. The CDR3 is CAAGIGYEQYF.

The rearrangement links TRBV5-1 to TRBJ2-7; the TCRdb call, TRBD1, lacks DNA for checking. From germline, CDR1 is SGHRS and CDR2 YFSETQ. The CDR3 length is 15 residues. CDR3 in amino acids: CASRPTDRGDWEQYF.

This rearrangement joins TRBV28 to TRBJ1-2; TCRdb designates TRBD1, a call that cannot be tested without DNA. Germline CDR1 MDHEN, CDR2 SYDVKM. The CDR3 consists of 13 residues. The CDR3 reads CASSLTGGLGYTF.

The chain uses TRBV29-1 and TRBJ2-7. This CDR3 is built from 13 residues. From germline, CDR1 is SQVTM and CDR2 ANQGSEA. CDR3 in amino acids: CSVEFLETYEQYF.